The 25 T cell receptor beta chains listed next were all sequenced from one sample in a study of CD8+CD57+ T cells in acquired aplastic anemia. CD8+CD57+ cell expansion had been shown by flow cytometry in patients chosen for sequencing. The TCR beta profiling, which covered VDJ combination and CDR3 sequence, was carried out using genomic DNA as the template. TCRdb independently ran MiXCR on the reads; one entry per CDR3 protein. This table has approximately 220,000 distinct CDR3 sequences, approximately 51% appearing once. Sequences were obtained from sorted CD4+, CD8+, or CD8+CD57+ T cells (not recorded which) from PBMCs. The receptors come from a human donor with aplastic anemia.

The chain joins TRBV20-1 to TRBJ1-5, with 9 bases identical to TRBD1. V lost 6 bases, J lost 7 bases, and 13 bases stayed unmatched. Per the germline V gene, CDR1 is DFQATT and CDR2 is SNEGSKA (reference sequence). This CDR3 spans 15 amino acids. CDR3 nucleotides: TGCAGTGCAGAGGGGGGGACAGGGTTGGGCCAGCCCCAGCATTTT. Its protein is CSAEGGTGLGQPQHF.

In this sample, this clonotype turned up once. The junction departs from germline at one end; a sequencing error may be responsible. The rearrangement uses TRBV19 and TRBJ2-7; D remains ambiguous. The CDR3 runs 18 residues. The germline V gene has CDR1 LNHDA and CDR2 SQIVND (reference sequence). The CDR3 is CASSQTGPTPYLPYEQYF. The CDR3 coding sequence is TGCGCCAGCAGCCAAACCGGGCCTACTCCTTATCTTCCCTACGAGCAGTACTTC. The whole variable domain, remainder taken from reference TRBV19 and TRBJ2-7, is DGGITQSPKYLFRKEGQNVTLSCEQNLNHDAMYWYRQDPGQGLRLIYYSQIVNDFQKGDIAEGYSVSREKKESFPLTVTSAQKNPTAFYLCASSQTGPTPYLPYEQYFGPGTRLTVT.

The chain links TRBV20-1 to TRBJ1-1; D not resolved. V lost 1 base and J lost 2, with 8 bases in between. The germline V gene has CDR1 DFQATT and CDR2 SNEGSKA (reference sequence). The CDR3 spans 13 residues. The CDR3 DNA reads TGCAGTGCTAGAGCAGGAATAAACACTGAAGCTTTCTTT. Its protein product is CSARAGINTEAFF.

This clonotype was observed at least ten times. J is TRBJ2-2 and V is TRBV19; 9 nucleotides line up with TRBD1. This CDR3 is 14 amino acids long. Per the germline V gene, CDR1 is LNHDA and CDR2 is SQIVND (reference sequence). J lost 5 bases, V lost 7 bases, and 5 bases had no gene match. The CDR3: CASIGTGRTGELFF. The CDR3 DNA reads as TGTGCCAGTATTGGGACAGGGCGGACCGGGGAGCTGTTTTTT.

The V call is TRBV5-1, the J call TRBJ2-7, with 8 bases matching TRBD1. This CDR3 region has 15 residues. Germline V gene sequence: CDR1 SGHRS, CDR2 YFSETQ. The ends lost 6 bases at V and 5 bases at J; junction bases unmatched: 13. As DNA, the CDR3 is TGCGCCAGCAACCCCTCCGGGACAGGCGGTGACGAGCAGTACTTC. This encodes CASNPSGTGGDEQYF.

The V call is TRBV10-1, the J call TRBJ1-1; D possibly corresponds to TRBD1 (5 bases). Looked up from germline, CDR1 is WNHNN and CDR2 is SYGVQD (reference sequence). V was pared by 6 bases and J by 6 bases, with 23 bases between. The CDR3 contains 16 residues. CDR3 amino acids: CASSQGRGREGSEAFF. The CDR3 DNA sequence: TGCGCCAGCAGCCAAGGTCGTGGCAGGGAAGGATCTGAAGCTTTCTTT.

This clonotype occurred a few times. The gene calls are TRBV12-3 or TRBV12-4 and TRBJ2-2; D gene uncertain. Trimming stripped 7 bases from V and 8 bases from J, with 8 bases between. This CDR3 spans 11 amino acids. CDR3 protein: CASNWVGELFF. In nucleotides, the CDR3 is TGTGCCAGCAACTGGGTAGGGGAGCTGTTTTTT.

This clonotype appeared once. The rearrangement links TRBV2 to TRBJ2-7, with D perhaps matching TRBD1 (6 bases). The CDR3 loop spans 13 amino acids. Trimming pared 6 bases from V and 2 bases from J, leaving 11 bases between. The germline gives CDR1 SNHLY, CDR2 FYNNEI. The CDR3 loop reads CASRRTGPYEQYF. The CDR3 DNA reads as TGTGCCAGCAGGAGAACAGGGCCCTACGAGCAGTACTTC.

The V call is TRBV19, the J call TRBJ1-5, with D possibly TRBD1 on 5 matching bases. Germline V CDR1 and CDR2: LNHDA, SQIVND (reference sequence). The CDR3 runs to 14 residues. Trimming removed 5 bases from V and 4 bases from J, with 12 bases in between. Written as DNA, the CDR3 is TGTGCCAGTAGTTGGCCCAGGGAGAATCAGCCCCAGCATTTT. It yields the protein CASSWPRENQPQHF.

The CDR3 spells CAISEAGGYGYTF. CDR3 coding DNA: TGTGCCATCAGTGAAGCAGGGGGTTATGGCTACACCTTC. The rearrangement joins TRBV10-3 to TRBJ1-2, with 7 positions matching TRBD1. Germline-derived CDR1 and CDR2 are ENHRY and SYGVKD. After removal of 3 bases from V and 5 bases from J, the junction contained 3 bases not matched to a gene. The CDR3 is 13 residues long.

This clonotype was detected ten times or more. The chain is built from TRBV3-1 and TRBJ2-5; D tentatively fits TRBD1 or TRBD2 (5 bases each). CDR1 is LGHDT and CDR2 is YNNKEL in the germline V gene (reference sequence). V shed 1 base and J shed 2 bases, with 11 bases lying between them. This CDR3 spans 15 amino acids. The CDR3 DNA reads TGTGCCAGCAGCCAAGCAGGGAGTACGCAAGAGACCCAGTACTTC. Its protein product is CASSQAGSTQETQYF.

This clonotype has at least ten counts. V and J are TRBV7-9 and TRBJ1-6; D remains ambiguous. The length of the CDR3 is 14 residues. V was clipped by 1 base and J by 7 bases, with 8 bases between them. In germline, CDR1 is SEHNR, CDR2 FQNEAQ (reference sequence). The chain's CDR3 is CASSLDSRNSPLHF. The CDR3 region has the DNA TGTGCCAGCAGCTTAGACAGTAGAAATTCACCCCTCCACTTT.

The chain joins TRBV7-9 to TRBJ1-4; 8 bases fit TRBD1. The germline gives CDR1 SEHNR, CDR2 FQNEAQ (reference sequence). The CDR3 contains 15 residues. J gave up 5 bases and V 1 base, and 3 bases lay outside the gene matches. Here the CDR3 reads CASSLGRGRNEKLFF. As DNA, the CDR3 is TGTGCCAGCAGCTTAGGCAGGGGGCGGAATGAAAAACTGTTTTTT.

The chain recombines TRBV12-5 with TRBJ2-7; 7 bases align to TRBD1. CDR1 and CDR2 from the germline V gene are LGHNT and FRNRAP. CDR3 length: 15 residues. The CDR3, as DNA: TGTGCCAGCAGTGAAGCCCTCAGACAGGGCTACGAGCAGTACTTC. Translating gives CASSEALRQGYEQYF.

The CDR3 spells CASSARGRETQYF. CDR3 DNA sequence: TGTGCCAGCAGCGCCAGGGGGAGGGAGACCCAGTACTTC. The chain combines TRBV7-9 with TRBJ2-5; possible D gene TRBD1, 7 bases. Germline loops: CDR1 SEHNR, CDR2 FQNEAQ (reference sequence). The CDR3 has 13 amino acids. V was clipped by 5 bases and J by 5 bases, with 12 bases between them.

This clonotype has a count of ten or more. The V call is TRBV19, the J call TRBJ2-1; 16 bases line up with TRBD2. Germline V gene lookup returns CDR1 LNHDA and CDR2 SQIVND (reference sequence). There are 16 residues in the CDR3. The J segment lost 7 bases and the V segment lost 7 bases, leaving 7 bases of the junction unmatched. The CDR3 coding sequence is TGTGCCAGTACCATGGGACTAGCGGGGGGGCCGAATGAGCAGTTCTTC. Translation gives CASTMGLAGGPNEQFF.

V is TRBV11-3 and J is TRBJ2-1, with a weak D call TRBD2 (5 bases). Germline CDR1 SGHNT, CDR2 YENEEA. Deletions cut 1 base from V and 0 bases from J, with 13 bases between. The CDR3 covers 17 residues. This chain's CDR3 is CASSLVGGPSSYNEQFF. The CDR3 DNA follows: TGTGCCAGCAGCTTAGTTGGCGGGCCGAGCTCCTACAATGAGCAGTTCTTC.

The count of this clonotype is one. CDR3 sequence: CASTRTAYTGELFF. CDR3 DNA: TGTGCCAGTACCAGGACAGCCTACACCGGGGAGCTGTTTTTT. This chain links TRBV19 with TRBJ2-2; D might be TRBD1 (6 bases). Trimming removed 7 bases from V and 3 bases from J, with 12 bases in between. The V gene's germline CDR1 is LNHDA and CDR2 SQIVND (reference sequence). CDR3 length equals 14 residues.

This clonotype was counted many times. The chain recombines TRBV12-3 or TRBV12-4 with TRBJ1-2; the match to TRBD1 covers 9 bases. V lost 7 bases to trimming and J lost 4 bases; unmatched junction nucleotides: 4. The CDR3 has 13 residues. CDR3 protein: CASNRDRVYGYTF. The CDR3 bases are TGTGCCAGCAACCGGGACAGGGTCTATGGCTACACCTTC.

This clonotype came up many times. The chain combines TRBV5-1 with TRBJ2-7; maybe TRBD1 (6 bases). The V end lost 1 base, the J end lost 0 bases, and 11 bases lay between the germline ends. CDR1 is SGHRS and CDR2 is YFSETQ in the germline V gene. The CDR3 is 15 residues long. This CDR3 reads CASSLIDRSSYEQYF. CDR3 nucleotides: TGCGCCAGCAGCTTGATCGACAGGAGCTCCTACGAGCAGTACTTC.

The rearrangement joins TRBV29-1 to TRBJ2-7; 11 bases map to TRBD1. This CDR3 has 13 residues. CDR1 and CDR2 from the germline V gene are SQVTM and ANQGSEA. Trimming removed 7 bases from V and 5 bases from J; junction bases left unmatched: 7. The CDR3 region has the DNA TGCAGCGCAAGGACAGGGGGCGGCCACGAGCAGTACTTC. This codes for CSARTGGGHEQYF.

This clonotype was picked up a small number of times. This chain joins TRBV6-6 and TRBJ2-7, with TRBD2 matching 8 bases. This CDR3 comprises 12 residues. From germline, CDR1 is MNHNY and CDR2 SVGAGI (reference sequence). With 6 bases clipped from V and 5 bases from J, the junction kept 3 bases outside the gene matches. CDR3 residues: CASSPGRDEQYF. CDR3 coding DNA: TGTGCCAGCAGCCCCGGGAGGGACGAGCAGTACTTC.

This clonotype came up a few times. This chain uses TRBV19 with TRBJ1-1; no reliable D call. The CDR3 runs 11 residues. V gave up 5 bases and J gave up 8 bases, with 9 bases separating them. Germline CDR1 is LNHDA and CDR2 is SQIVND (reference sequence). CDR3 residues: CASSAFGEAFF. The CDR3 DNA reads as TGTGCCAGTAGTGCCTTCGGCGAAGCTTTCTTT. The variable domain in full, completed from reference TRBV19 and TRBJ1-1, reads DGGITQSPKYLFRKEGQNVTLSCEQNLNHDAMYWYRQDPGQGLRLIYYSQIVNDFQKGDIAEGYSVSREKKESFPLTVTSAQKNPTAFYLCASSAFGEAFFGQGTRLTVV.

In this sample, this clonotype turned up many times. This chain uses TRBV2 with TRBJ2-1; D not resolved. V was cut by 4 bases and J by 6 bases, with 7 bases left in between. In germline, CDR1 is SNHLY, CDR2 FYNNEI. The CDR3 runs to 12 residues. The CDR3 reads CASSGEGNEQFF. CDR3 coding DNA: TGTGCCAGCAGTGGAGAAGGCAATGAGCAGTTCTTC.

There are many counts of this clonotype. This sequence joins TRBV2 and TRBJ1-4; D unresolved. V was pared by 10 bases and J by 3 bases, with 21 bases between. Germline CDR1 is SNHLY and CDR2 is FYNNEI. The CDR3 extends over 16 amino acids. In nucleotides, the CDR3 is TGTGCCACCGGACGAGGGCTTTCGTTGGCTAATGAAAAACTGTTTTTT. It encodes CATGRGLSLANEKLFF.